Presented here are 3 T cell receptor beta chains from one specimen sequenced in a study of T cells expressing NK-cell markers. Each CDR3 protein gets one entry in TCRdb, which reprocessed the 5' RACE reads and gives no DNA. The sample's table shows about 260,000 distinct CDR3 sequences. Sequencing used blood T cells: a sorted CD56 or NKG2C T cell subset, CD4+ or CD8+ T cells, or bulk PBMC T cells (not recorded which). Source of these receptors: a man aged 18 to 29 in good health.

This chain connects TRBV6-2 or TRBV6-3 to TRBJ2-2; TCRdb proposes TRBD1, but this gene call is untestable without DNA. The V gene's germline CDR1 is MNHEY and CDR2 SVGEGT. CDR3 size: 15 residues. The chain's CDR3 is CASSPQGAHTGELFF.

CDR3 residues: CASSYAPRGGGYTF. The chain has TRBV6-5 and TRBJ1-2. Germline-derived CDR1 and CDR2 are MNHEY and SVGAGI. There are 14 residues in the CDR3.

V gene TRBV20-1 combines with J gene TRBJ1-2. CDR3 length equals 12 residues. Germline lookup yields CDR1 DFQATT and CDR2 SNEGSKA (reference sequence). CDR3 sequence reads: CSARAAVYGYTF.